The 9 T cell receptor beta chains listed next were all sequenced from one sample in a study of shared clonotypes between healthy human individuals. Produced via immunoSEQ multiplex PCR; TCRdb's table is partial and in-frame only. The table has some 2.1 million clones, over 85% seen once; the top ten hold under 0.15%. Sequenced input: naive CD4+ T cells sorted from blood. Subset specified: CD45RA+ positively selected. The source is a man between 18 and 29 years old in good health.

This clone showed up just once. The CDR3 protein is CASRTSGGSYNEQFF. CDR3 bases: TGTGCCAGCAGAACTAGCGGAGGCTCCTACAATGAGCAGTTCTTC. The chain combines TRBV6-5 with TRBJ2-1; 8 nucleotides agree with TRBD2. V dropped 6 bases and J dropped 0; count of bases not matched to a gene: 4. The CDR3 runs 15 residues. Germline CDR1 is MNHEY and CDR2 is SVGAGI.

The chain uses TRBV7-2 and TRBJ2-7, with 12 bases matching TRBD1. This CDR3 has 16 residues. Germline CDR1 and CDR2: SGHTA and FQGNSA. Losses at the gene ends were 5 bases for V and 4 bases for J; bases not matched to a gene: 9. The CDR3 region is CASSTYRDRGLYEQYF. The CDR3 DNA is TGTGCCAGCAGCACTTACCGGGACAGGGGGCTGTACGAGCAGTACTTC.

For this clone: The same CDR3 arises from other DNA sequences in this sample as well. CDR3 DNA sequence: TGTGCCAGCAGCGTAGGGGAGGGGCTAAGAACAGATACGCAGTATTTT. Protein sequence: CASSVGEGLRTDTQYF. J is TRBJ2-3 and V is TRBV9; 7 nucleotides align to TRBD2. V lost 0 bases and J lost 3; bases outside the gene matches: 7. This CDR3 has 16 residues. Germline V gene lookup returns CDR1 SGDLS and CDR2 YYNGEE.

The chain recombines TRBV9 with TRBJ2-7; D might be TRBD1 (6 bases). This CDR3 has 14 residues. Trimming removed 6 bases from V and 2 bases from J, with 15 bases in between. Germline-derived CDR1 and CDR2 are SGDLS and YYNGEE. CDR3: CASTGQLLPYEQYF. The DNA of the CDR3 is TGTGCCAGCACCGGACAGCTACTTCCCTACGAGCAGTACTTC.

The chain links TRBV6-5 to TRBJ1-1; possible D gene TRBD1, 5 bases. Germline V gives CDR1 MNHEY, CDR2 SVGAGI. Trimming removed 2 bases from V and 3 bases from J, with 13 bases in between. The CDR3 sequence is 15 residues long. The CDR3 bases are TGTGCCAGCAGTTACGCCTCGAGGGGCGACACTGAAGCTTTCTTT. Translated: CASSYASRGDTEAFF.

This CDR3 reads CASSLDQTTGGTYEQYF. The DNA of the CDR3 is TGTGCCAGCAGCTTAGATCAAACTACCGGAGGGACCTACGAGCAGTACTTC. The rearrangement uses TRBV7-2 and TRBJ2-7, with D possibly matching TRBD2 (6 bases). V was clipped by 1 base and J by 2 bases, with 18 bases between them. The germline gives CDR1 SGHTA, CDR2 FQGNSA. This CDR3 has 17 residues.

This clone appeared a single time. The rearrangement links TRBV10-2 to TRBJ1-2; 8 positions match TRBD1. The CDR3 consists of 14 residues. The V gene's germline CDR1 is WSHSY and CDR2 SAAADI. J was trimmed by 0 bases and V by 10 bases; bases with no gene match: 7. CDR3 protein: CATEGQGANYGYTF. The CDR3 DNA reads TGCGCCACAGAAGGACAGGGCGCTAACTATGGCTACACCTTC.

The V and J genes are TRBV5-4 and TRBJ2-7; 7 bases map to TRBD1. J gave up 0 bases and V 2 bases, and 5 bases lay outside the gene matches. The CDR3 runs to 15 residues. In germline, CDR1 is SGHNT, CDR2 YYREEE (reference sequence). Written as DNA, the CDR3 is TGTGCCAGCAGCTTTACAGGGGACAGCTCCTACGAGCAGTACTTC. It yields the protein CASSFTGDSSYEQYF.

This clone occurred once. The chain is built from TRBV11-2 and TRBJ1-2; no definite D call. The CDR3 has 14 residues. Germline CDR1 is SGHAT and CDR2 is FQNNGV. Trimming left V 1 base short and J 0 bases short, with 6 bases between. The CDR3 DNA reads TGTGCCAGCAGCTTAGGTCAGCCTAACTATGGCTACACCTTC. It codes for CASSLGQPNYGYTF.